Listed below are T cell receptor beta chains from one sample, sequenced in a study of T cell responses to AZD1222 COVID-19 vaccine. Clones were sequenced by immunoSEQ multiplex PCR, and TCRdb holds only the in-frame ones, with some missing. The data contain around 150,000 clones, roughly 82% of them singletons. Sequences were derived from peripheral blood, sampled on day 0 of AZD1222 vaccination. The receptor source for this set is an adult in good health. Both conserved end residues are part of each CDR3. The D gene is left open where the match is weak. Part of the rows lack a size; the others show once, few, many or a class for expanded clones.

TRBD1	TRBJ1-6	-	TRBV6-4	TGTGCCAGCAGTGTGGACAGGGGTTCACCCCTCCACTTT	CASSVDRGSPLHF
TRBD1	TRBJ2-7	-	TRBV30	TGTGCCTGGAAGGGACAGGGAGCCTCCTACGAGCAGTACTTC	CAWKGQGASYEQYF
TRBD1	TRBJ1-2	-	TRBV7-9	TGTGCCAGCACCACACCTCCGGGACAGGGACCCTACACCTTC	CASTTPPGQGPYTF
TRBD1	TRBJ1-1	-	TRBV6-1	TGTGCCAGCAGTGAAGCGACAGGGAGGAACACTGAAGCTTTCTTT	CASSEATGRNTEAFF
-	TRBJ1-5	-	TRBV2	TGTGCCAGCAGTGAGAGGGCCGGGAATCAGCCCCAGCATTTT	CASSERAGNQPQHF
TRBD2	TRBJ2-7	once	TRBV15	TGTGCCACCAGCCGGGGACTAGCGGGAACCAACTACGAGCAGTACTTC	CATSRGLAGTNYEQYF
TRBD2	TRBJ2-3	-	TRBV19	TGTGCCAGTAGTATCGGTACTAGCGGGGGGGCCACAGATACGCAGTATTTT	CASSIGTSGGATDTQYF
-	TRBJ2-1	-	TRBV27	TGTGCCAGCAGACCTACCCGGGGGATATTGGACAATGAGCAGTTCTTC	CASRPTRGILDNEQFF
-	TRBJ1-4	-	TRBV19	TGTGCCAGTAGATCGGGCGGAAATAATGAAAAACTGTTTTTT	CASRSGGNNEKLFF
-	TRBJ1-5	-	TRBV19	TGTGCCAGTAGCGAGAGGGGTGACCAGCCCCAGCATTTT	CASSERGDQPQHF
-	TRBJ2-2	-	TRBV7-7	TGTGCCAGCAGCTTAGATCTACGGACATTGAACACCGGGGAGCTGTTTTTT	CASSLDLRTLNTGELFF
-	TRBJ1-4	-	TRBV30	TGTGCCTGGAGCCTTCAGGGCAGGAGTACTAATGAAAAACTGTTTTTT	CAWSLQGRSTNEKLFF
-	TRBJ1-1	-	TRBV20-1	TGCAGGGCTAGTAAGCCATTGAACACTGAAGCTTTCTTT	CRASKPLNTEAFF
TRBD1	TRBJ2-5	once	TRBV30	TGTGCCTGGGGACAGGGGGCTTTCAGTAGCGGGGAGACCCAGTACTTC	CAWGQGAFSSGETQYF
-	TRBJ1-2	-	TRBV19	TGTGCCAGTAGTATGGCGGGGTTCTATGGCTACACCTTC	CASSMAGFYGYTF
TRBD1	TRBJ1-1	-	TRBV27	TGTGCCAGCGGCAGGGGGTTTTCTGAAGCTTTCTTT	CASGRGFSEAFF
-	TRBJ2-5	-	TRBV29-1	TGCAGCGTTTCTTCAGCGGGAGAGACCCAGTACTTC	CSVSSAGETQYF
TRBD1	TRBJ2-1	-	TRBV6-1	TGTGCCAGCAGTGAAGGGAGGACAGGGGGCCGGAGTAATGAGCAGTTCTTC	CASSEGRTGGRSNEQFF
-	TRBJ2-4	-	TRBV10-2	TGCGCCAGCAGTGAAGTCGGGACAGCCAAAAACATTCAGTACTTC	CASSEVGTAKNIQYF
-	TRBJ1-6	-	TRBV3-1/TRBV3-2	TGTGCCAGCAGCCAGGTGGATAATTCACCCCTCCACTTT	CASSQVDNSPLHF
-	TRBJ1-4	-	TRBV28	TGTGCCAGCAAGGGGGACATAAATGAAAAACTGTTTTTT	CASKGDINEKLFF
-	TRBJ1-6	-	TRBV20-1	TGCAGTGCCAGGATATCATCACCCCTCCACTTT	CSARISSPLHF
-	TRBJ1-4	-	TRBV28	TGTGCCAGCAGTTTATCTGGGGACCTAACTAATGAAAAACTGTTTTTT	CASSLSGDLTNEKLFF
TRBD1	TRBJ2-3	-	TRBV2	TGTGCCAGCATCCCGGACAGGGGGAACGCAGATACGCAGTATTTT	CASIPDRGNADTQYF
-	TRBJ2-6	-	TRBV19	TGTGCCAGTAAAGGAGGGGCCAACGTCCTGACTTTC	CASKGGANVLTF
-	TRBJ2-2	-	TRBV12-3/TRBV12-4	TGTGCCAGCACCCTTCGCGGGGAGCTGTTTTTT	CASTLRGELFF
-	TRBJ1-2	-	TRBV7-8	TGTGCCAGCAGCCTCACCTCGGGCAGGCCCAACTATGGCTACACCTTC	CASSLTSGRPNYGYTF
-	TRBJ2-3	-	TRBV18	TGTGCCAGCTCACCGGGGGGCACCGATACGCAGTATTTT	CASSPGGTDTQYF
-	TRBJ1-4	-	TRBV12-3/TRBV12-4	TGTGCCACGGGCCGGTCAACTAATGAAAAACTGTTTTTT	CATGRSTNEKLFF
-	TRBJ1-2	-	TRBV30	TGTGCCTGGAGTGTAGGGGCGGGCTACACCTTC	CAWSVGAGYTF
TRBD2	TRBJ2-1	-	TRBV6-1	TGTGCCAGCACCCCGGTTGGGGGGGCCTACAATGAGCAGTTCTTC	CASTPVGGAYNEQFF
TRBD2	TRBJ2-5	-	TRBV5-6	TGTGCCAGCAGCTTGGAGGCAGCGGGGGGGCCTCAAGAGACCCAGTACTTC	CASSLEAAGGPQETQYF
-	TRBJ1-5	-	TRBV6-1	TGTGCCAGCAGTGAAGCTAGCGGCACCCTAAAGGGTCAGCCCCAGCATTTT	CASSEASGTLKGQPQHF
-	TRBJ2-7	-	TRBV5-1	TGCGCCAGCAGCCTAAACGGACAAGATCCCTACGAGCAGTACTTC	CASSLNGQDPYEQYF
-	TRBJ2-5	-	TRBV6-5	TGTGCCAGCAGGAGGACATCCCAAGAGACCCAGTACTTC	CASRRTSQETQYF
-	TRBJ2-2	-	TRBV24-1	TGTGCCACCGCGGTCACACCCGGGGAGCTGTTTTTT	CATAVTPGELFF
-	TRBJ2-2	once	TRBV5-6	TGTGCCAGCAGCTTCTCTTACAGAGGAACCGGGGAGCTGTTTTTT	CASSFSYRGTGELFF
-	TRBJ1-1	few	TRBV10-3	TGTGCCATCAGTGGGGGAAACACTGAAGCTTTCTTT	CAISGGNTEAFF